This is a list of T cell receptor beta chains from one sample in a study of cytomegalovirus exposure and HLA in healthy donors. Measured with immunoSEQ multiplex PCR; TCRdb has only the in-frame clones, and not every one. The repertoire holds 95,000 to 150,000 clones, 81% seen once, with about 2% in the top ten. Sequencing was carried out using PBMCs. The receptors were sampled from a man between 18 and 29 years old in good health and CMV-seronegative. Both conserved end residues are part of each CDR3. A D gene is named only where the DNA matches it firmly. Clone size, where shown, is once, few, many, or a class for clones that have expanded.

j_call: TRBJ1-3
v_call: TRBV6-6
d_call: -
clone_size: -
cdr3_nt: TGTGCCAGCAGTTACGACTCTACAGGGACTGGAAACACCATATATTTT
cdr3_aa: CASSYDSTGTGNTIYF

j_call: TRBJ2-3
v_call: TRBV5-4
d_call: -
clone_size: -
cdr3_nt: TGTGCCAGCAGCTTACCTCAGAATCCAGATACGCAGTATTTT
cdr3_aa: CASSLPQNPDTQYF

j_call: TRBJ1-2
v_call: TRBV9
d_call: TRBD1
clone_size: -
cdr3_nt: TGTGCCAGCAGCGTAGAGGCAGGGGGTTCCAACTATGGCCACACCTTC
cdr3_aa: CASSVEAGGSNYGHTF

j_call: TRBJ2-7
v_call: TRBV4-1
d_call: -
clone_size: once
cdr3_nt: TGCGCCAGCAGCCACCCCCCAGGGGTTCCGTCCGAGCAGTACTTC
cdr3_aa: CASSHPPGVPSEQYF

j_call: TRBJ2-1
v_call: TRBV7-9
d_call: -
clone_size: -
cdr3_nt: TGTGCCAGCAGCTTTCTCTTGGCAGGGATCAATGAGCAGTTCTTC
cdr3_aa: CASSFLLAGINEQFF

j_call: TRBJ1-1
v_call: TRBV7-6
d_call: -
clone_size: -
cdr3_nt: TGTGCCAGCAGCTTCGCGGGGGAGGCGAACACTGAAGCTTTCTTT
cdr3_aa: CASSFAGEANTEAFF

j_call: TRBJ1-2
v_call: TRBV7-9
d_call: -
clone_size: -
cdr3_nt: TGTGCCAGCAGCTTAGTGTCCGACTATGGCTACACCTTC
cdr3_aa: CASSLVSDYGYTF

j_call: TRBJ1-6
v_call: TRBV6-1
d_call: -
clone_size: once
cdr3_nt: TGTGCCAGCAGTGAAGCCAGGGCCATCTATAATTCACCCCTCCACTTT
cdr3_aa: CASSEARAIYNSPLHF

j_call: TRBJ2-6
v_call: TRBV7-8
d_call: -
clone_size: -
cdr3_nt: TGTGCCAGCAGCTTTGGCGGTGGCGGGGCCAACGTCCTGACTTTC
cdr3_aa: CASSFGGGGANVLTF

j_call: TRBJ2-1
v_call: TRBV5-4
d_call: -
clone_size: -
cdr3_nt: TGTGCCAGCAGCTTGAGGGGGACCTCCTCCTACAATGAGCAGTTCTTC
cdr3_aa: CASSLRGTSSYNEQFF

j_call: TRBJ2-1
v_call: TRBV7-9
d_call: -
clone_size: -
cdr3_nt: TGTGCCAGCAGCGGTACAGGGCTTCACTCCTACAATGAGCAGTTCTTC
cdr3_aa: CASSGTGLHSYNEQFF

j_call: TRBJ1-5
v_call: TRBV6-5
d_call: -
clone_size: -
cdr3_nt: TGTGCCAGCACCCGAGCCACGGGGAACAATCAGCCCCAGCATTTT
cdr3_aa: CASTRATGNNQPQHF

j_call: TRBJ2-4
v_call: TRBV27
d_call: -
clone_size: -
cdr3_nt: TGTGCCAGCCGAGGGGGGGTCATTCAGTACTTC
cdr3_aa: CASRGGVIQYF

j_call: TRBJ2-7
v_call: TRBV4-3
d_call: TRBD1
clone_size: -
cdr3_nt: TGCGCCAGCAGCCAAGGACAGGGTTGGGAGCAGTACTTC
cdr3_aa: CASSQGQGWEQYF

j_call: TRBJ2-2
v_call: TRBV7-7
d_call: TRBD1
clone_size: -
cdr3_nt: TGTGCCAGCAGCTTTACAGGGGGCGCGACCGGGGAGCTGTTTTTT
cdr3_aa: CASSFTGGATGELFF

j_call: TRBJ1-2
v_call: TRBV27
d_call: TRBD1
clone_size: -
cdr3_nt: TGTGCCAGCAGTTTAGCAGGGACAGGGTCGGGGTACACCTTC
cdr3_aa: CASSLAGTGSGYTF

j_call: TRBJ1-3
v_call: TRBV5-1
d_call: -
clone_size: -
cdr3_nt: TGCGCCAGCAGCGGCGGGTTGTCGGGAAACACCATATATTTT
cdr3_aa: CASSGGLSGNTIYF

j_call: TRBJ2-7
v_call: TRBV6-1
d_call: -
clone_size: -
cdr3_nt: TGTGCCAGCAGTGATTGGGCACCCAGTGACTTC
cdr3_aa: CASSDWAPSDF

j_call: TRBJ2-7
v_call: TRBV6-1
d_call: TRBD1
clone_size: few
cdr3_nt: TGTGCCAGCAGTGAAGAGGGGGCAATTTACGAGCAGTACTTC
cdr3_aa: CASSEEGAIYEQYF

j_call: TRBJ2-1
v_call: TRBV15
d_call: -
clone_size: -
cdr3_nt: TGTGCCACCAGCAGCAAAGGAGCCTACAATGAGCAGTTCTTC
cdr3_aa: CATSSKGAYNEQFF

j_call: TRBJ2-7
v_call: TRBV2
d_call: TRBD1
clone_size: -
cdr3_nt: TGTGCCAGCAGACCCCGGACAGGGGGCGCCTACGAGCAGTACTTC
cdr3_aa: CASRPRTGGAYEQYF

j_call: TRBJ2-2
v_call: TRBV5-6
d_call: -
clone_size: -
cdr3_nt: TGTGCCAGCAGCTTGGGAGAAATCGGTTACACCGGGGAGCTGTTTTTT
cdr3_aa: CASSLGEIGYTGELFF

j_call: TRBJ2-7
v_call: TRBV7-2
d_call: -
clone_size: -
cdr3_nt: TGTGCCAGCAGCTTTCGCGACTCCGGCGAGCAGTACTTC
cdr3_aa: CASSFRDSGEQYF

j_call: TRBJ2-7
v_call: TRBV19
d_call: TRBD1
clone_size: -
cdr3_nt: TGTGCCAGTAGTATAGGGACAGGAGTATTCTACGAGCAGTACTTC
cdr3_aa: CASSIGTGVFYEQYF

j_call: TRBJ1-1
v_call: TRBV5-5
d_call: TRBD1
clone_size: -
cdr3_nt: TGTGCCAGCAGCCCAGGGGGCGGGTGGGACACTGAAGCTTTCTTT
cdr3_aa: CASSPGGGWDTEAFF

j_call: TRBJ2-1
v_call: TRBV14
d_call: TRBD1
clone_size: -
cdr3_nt: TGTGCCAGCAGCCACAACGGGACAGGGGGGAGGAATGAGCAGTTCTTC
cdr3_aa: CASSHNGTGGRNEQFF

j_call: TRBJ2-1
v_call: TRBV4-3
d_call: TRBD2
clone_size: -
cdr3_nt: TGCGCCAGCAGCCCGGGACTAGCGGCGTTCAATGAGCAGTTCTTC
cdr3_aa: CASSPGLAAFNEQFF

j_call: TRBJ1-2
v_call: TRBV7-3
d_call: -
clone_size: once
cdr3_nt: TGTGCCAGCAGCTTAGACAGATTCTATGGCTGCACCTTC
cdr3_aa: CASSLDRFYGCTF

j_call: TRBJ1-2
v_call: TRBV6-5
d_call: -
clone_size: -
cdr3_nt: TGTGCCAGCAAATCGAGTGGGGGGTTCTATGGCTACACCTTC
cdr3_aa: CASKSSGGFYGYTF

j_call: TRBJ1-1
v_call: TRBV4-1
d_call: TRBD1
clone_size: few
cdr3_nt: TGCGCCAGCAGCCGATTCAGGGGGTACACTGAAGCTTTCTTT
cdr3_aa: CASSRFRGYTEAFF

j_call: TRBJ1-2
v_call: TRBV6-6
d_call: -
clone_size: -
cdr3_nt: TGTGCCAGCAGGCCTCCGGGATTATCTAACTATGGCTACACCTTC
cdr3_aa: CASRPPGLSNYGYTF

j_call: TRBJ2-7
v_call: TRBV6-1
d_call: TRBD2
clone_size: -
cdr3_nt: TGTGCCAGCAGTGCCCGGGGGGGCAGGTACGAGCAGTACTTC
cdr3_aa: CASSARGGRYEQYF

j_call: TRBJ2-1
v_call: TRBV7-9
d_call: -
clone_size: -
cdr3_nt: TGTGCCAGCAGCTTAGAGCTGAATGAGCAGTTCTTC
cdr3_aa: CASSLELNEQFF

j_call: TRBJ1-5
v_call: TRBV19
d_call: -
clone_size: -
cdr3_nt: TGTGCCAGTAGTTCGCGTCCTAGCAATCAGCCCCAGCATTTT
cdr3_aa: CASSSRPSNQPQHF

j_call: TRBJ2-7
v_call: TRBV10-3
d_call: -
clone_size: -
cdr3_nt: TGTGCCATCAGTGACGAGGGTTGGTACGAGCAGTACTTC
cdr3_aa: CAISDEGWYEQYF

j_call: TRBJ2-7
v_call: TRBV7-9
d_call: TRBD1
clone_size: once
cdr3_nt: TGTGCCAGCAGCTCAACAGGGGAATTCAGCGAGCAGTACTTC
cdr3_aa: CASSSTGEFSEQYF

j_call: TRBJ1-1
v_call: TRBV6-6
d_call: -
clone_size: -
cdr3_nt: TGTGCCAGCAGTTACTCTACAGGGATGAACACTGAAGCTTTCTTT
cdr3_aa: CASSYSTGMNTEAFF

j_call: TRBJ1-5
v_call: TRBV29-1
d_call: -
clone_size: few
cdr3_nt: TGCAGCGTTGACAGGGGATTACAGCCCCAGCATTTT
cdr3_aa: CSVDRGLQPQHF

j_call: TRBJ1-2
v_call: TRBV27
d_call: -
clone_size: -
cdr3_nt: TGTGCCAGCAGTTTACGGGGGGCCTATGGCTACACCTTC
cdr3_aa: CASSLRGAYGYTF